The 17 T cell receptor beta chains given below trace back to one sample, sequenced in a study of glioma-infiltrating T cells after dendritic cell vaccination. Time point meaning: after dendritic cell vaccination, including at tumor progression/relapse. Method: immunoSEQ multiplex PCR; TCRdb's copy keeps in-frame clones and lacks some. The table shows around 25,000 clones, with 85% to 90% occurring only once. This material consisted of blood, taken after dendritic cell vaccination. These receptors all come from a human donor with glioblastoma.

The chain is built from TRBV27 and TRBJ1-6; 8 nucleotides line up with TRBD1. Germline V gene data show CDR1 as MNHEY and CDR2 as SMNVEV (reference sequence). The CDR3 covers 14 residues. J was trimmed by 9 bases and V by 4 bases; bases with no gene match: 5. CDR3 sequence reads: CASSYTGGSSPLHF. The CDR3 region has the DNA TGTGCCAGCAGTTACACAGGGGGATCTTCACCCCTCCACTTT.

The chain uses TRBV4-1 and TRBJ2-1, with 9 nucleotides matching TRBD1. The germline V gene encodes CDR1 MGHRA and CDR2 YSYEKL. This CDR3 comprises 17 residues. With 4 bases clipped from V and 1 base from J, the junction kept 8 bases outside the gene matches. The CDR3 loop is CASSRQSDRGSYNEQFF. Here the CDR3 DNA reads TGCGCCAGCAGCCGACAATCGGACAGGGGTTCCTACAATGAGCAGTTCTTC.

This clone occurred once. This chain joins TRBV7-9 and TRBJ1-2; possible D gene TRBD1, 5 bases. Germline values: CDR1 SEHNR, CDR2 FQNEAQ (reference sequence). The CDR3 contains 12 residues. V lost 5 bases and J 4 bases, leaving 8 bases between the germline ends. The CDR3 bases are TGTGCCAGCAGCGGGGGGGGCTATGGCTACACCTTC. Protein product: CASSGGGYGYTF.

V usage is TRBV5-6 and J usage is TRBJ2-3; D not resolved. The CDR3 totals 16 residues. From germline, CDR1 is SGHDT and CDR2 YYEEEE. The V and J ends lost 0 bases and 3 bases respectively, with 14 bases between them. CDR3 sequence: CASSLESRPRTDTQYF. The CDR3 DNA is TGTGCCAGCAGCTTGGAAAGTCGCCCGAGAACAGATACGCAGTATTTT.

The chain couples TRBV18 to TRBJ1-5; D ambiguous. Germline V gives CDR1 KGHSH, CDR2 LQKENI. The CDR3 has 15 residues. Trimming took 4 bases from V and 4 from J, leaving 14 bases between them. This CDR3 reads CASSQGVWQNQPQHF. The DNA of the CDR3 is TGTGCCAGCTCACAGGGAGTGTGGCAGAATCAGCCCCAGCATTTT.

The V and J genes are TRBV21-1 and TRBJ2-1; the table's D call, TRBD2, was not checked against the DNA. TRBV21-1 represents a pseudogene. The CDR3 has 15 amino acids. The CDR3 DNA sequence: TGTGCCAGCATCTCCTTGCGGGGGGGGAGGGATGAGCAGTTCTTC. It translates to CASISLRGGRDEQFF.

V usage is TRBV5-1 and J usage is TRBJ2-1; possible D gene TRBD2, 7 bases. This CDR3 contains 16 residues. Germline V gene sequence: CDR1 SGHRS, CDR2 YFSETQ. The V end lost 5 bases, the J end lost 0 bases, and 15 bases lay between the germline ends. DNA of the CDR3: TGCGCCAGCAGTCTGGAGGGGGGGTTCTCCTACAATGAGCAGTTCTTC. Translated: CASSLEGGFSYNEQFF.

The chain links TRBV5-4 to TRBJ2-2; TRBD1 aligns across 8 bases. J was trimmed by 3 bases and V by 4 bases; bases with no gene match: 11. The CDR3 consists of 17 residues. The germline V gene encodes CDR1 SGHNT and CDR2 YYREEE (reference sequence). The chain's CDR3 is CASSVPGGAQHTGELFF. The CDR3 nucleotides are TGTGCCAGCAGCGTCCCAGGGGGCGCCCAGCACACCGGGGAGCTGTTTTTT. Full variable domain (rest looked up from reference TRBV5-4 and TRBJ2-2): ETGVTQSPTHLIKTRGQQVTLRCSSQSGHNTVSWYQQALGQGPQFIFQYYREEENGRGNFPPRFSGLQFPNYSSELNVNALELDDSALYLCASSVPGGAQHTGELFFGEGSRLTVL.

J is TRBJ1-5 and V is TRBV10-3, with 8 bases matching TRBD1. V shed 2 bases, J shed 2 bases, and the junction held 5 bases outside the gene matches. This CDR3 is built from 16 residues. The germline V gene encodes CDR1 ENHRY and CDR2 SYGVKD. The CDR3 is CAISEGEQGGNQPQHF. CDR3 sequence (DNA): TGTGCCATCAGTGAGGGGGAACAGGGGGGCAATCAGCCCCAGCATTTT.

The gene calls are TRBV11-2 and TRBJ2-7, with D possibly being TRBD2 (5 bases). Germline V gives CDR1 SGHAT, CDR2 FQNNGV. V was cut by 0 bases and J by 4 bases, with 13 bases left in between. The CDR3 runs to 15 residues. The CDR3 sequence is CASSLEQFGVYEQYF. CDR3 coding DNA: TGTGCCAGCAGCTTAGAACAATTCGGGGTATACGAGCAGTACTTC.

J is TRBJ1-2 and V is TRBV11-2; no definite D call. The CDR3 is made up of 13 amino acids. Germline CDR1 SGHAT, CDR2 FQNNGV. Trimming took 1 base from V and 7 from J, leaving 10 bases between them. DNA for the CDR3: TGTGCCAGCAGCTTAGCTCGGGGAGGTGGCTACACCTTC. Translation gives CASSLARGGGYTF.

The chain couples TRBV10-1 to TRBJ1-4; no definite D call. The CDR3 totals 14 residues. The germline V gene has CDR1 WNHNN and CDR2 SYGVQD (reference sequence). The V gene lost 2 bases and the J gene lost 6 bases, with 10 bases spanning the gap. The CDR3: CASSEKPADEKLFF. Here the CDR3 DNA reads TGCGCCAGCAGTGAGAAGCCGGCGGATGAAAAACTGTTTTTT.

The V call is TRBV4-1, the J call TRBJ2-3, with 10 bases matching TRBD2. The CDR3 spans 16 residues. The junction had 6 bases not matched to a gene; V was cut back by 1 base and J by 5 bases. Per germline, CDR1 MGHRA and CDR2 YSYEKL. The CDR3 sequence is CASSQGPSGGEDTQYF. For the CDR3, the DNA is TGCGCCAGCAGCCAAGGCCCTAGCGGGGGTGAAGATACGCAGTATTTT.

This clone was counted once. The chain uses TRBV6-1 and TRBJ2-1, with a possible D match to TRBD2 (5 bases). From germline, CDR1 is MNHNS and CDR2 SASEGT. This CDR3 has 13 residues. Trimming took off 7 bases at V and 6 bases at J, with 13 bases between the two ends. CDR3 DNA: TGTGCCAGCACCGGAGGCGGCCTCAATGAGCAGTTCTTC. This encodes CASTGGGLNEQFF.

The chain joins TRBV20-1 to TRBJ2-1; 8 nucleotides match TRBD2. Germline trimming cut 3 bases from V and 9 bases from J; bases unmatched to any gene: 1. CDR3 length: 11 residues. The V gene's germline CDR1 is DFQATT and CDR2 SNEGSKA (reference sequence). The CDR3 here is CSASGGGEQFF. The CDR3 DNA reads TGCAGTGCTAGCGGGGGGGGTGAGCAGTTCTTC.

The chain recombines TRBV7-2 with TRBJ2-7, with TRBD2 matching 9 bases. The CDR3 covers 17 residues. Germline V gives CDR1 SGHTA, CDR2 FQGNSA. After removal of 1 base from V and 3 bases from J, the junction contained 10 bases not matched to a gene. For the CDR3, the DNA is TGTGCCAGCAGCTTAGTCTTGCGCGGGGGGGCGGGCTACGAGCAGTACTTC. It is translated as CASSLVLRGGAGYEQYF.

This clone has just one count. Written as DNA, the CDR3 is TGTGCCAGCCGACTACCCGCCGCCGTACAGGGGGTGATAAGGGATGAAGCTTTCTTT. Protein product: CASRLPAAVQGVIRDEAFF. This chain connects TRBV2 to TRBJ1-1; 8 bases map to TRBD1. V gave up 8 bases and J gave up 7 bases; unmatched junction bases: 27. The CDR3 spans 19 residues. The germline gives CDR1 SNHLY, CDR2 FYNNEI.